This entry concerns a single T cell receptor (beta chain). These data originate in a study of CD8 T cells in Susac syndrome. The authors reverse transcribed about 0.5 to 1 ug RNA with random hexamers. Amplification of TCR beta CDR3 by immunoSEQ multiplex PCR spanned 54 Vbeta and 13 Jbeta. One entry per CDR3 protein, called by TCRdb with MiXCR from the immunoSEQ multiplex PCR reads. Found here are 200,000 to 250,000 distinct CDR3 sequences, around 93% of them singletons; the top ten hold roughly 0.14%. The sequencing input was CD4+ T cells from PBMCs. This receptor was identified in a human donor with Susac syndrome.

CDR3 DNA sequence: TGCAGTGCTGGCGGCCAGTACGAGCAGTACTTC. Translated, it gives CSAGGQYEQYF. This chain joins TRBV20-1 and TRBJ2-7; no clear D gene. The germline CDR1 and CDR2 sequences are DFQATT and SNEGSKA (reference sequence). The length of the CDR3 is 11 residues. V lost 5 bases to trimming and J lost 4 bases, with 9 bases between them.